This TCR beta chain emerged from a study of blood T cell repertoires in COVID-19. Background on the study: Samples taken during acute and convalescent COVID-19 were collected in the United States, Italy and Spain.

In the original analysis: Estimates of nucleated cell counts were drawn from the amplification of reference gene primers. Produced via immunoSEQ multiplex PCR; TCRdb's table is partial and in-frame only. The V and J calls and the clone size are those of that table, but D and trimming were determined from the DNA. The repertoire holds fewer than 300,000 clones, around nine tenths seen once, with about 9.2% in the top ten. The germline V gene encodes CDR1 LGHDT and CDR2 YNNKEL (reference sequence). CDR3 size: 16 residues. Trimming pared 1 base from V and 0 bases from J, leaving 11 bases between. The V call is TRBV3-1 (or the pseudogene TRBV3-2), the J call TRBJ2-3, with a tentative D call TRBD2 (6 bases). The sample taken for sequencing was peripheral blood. This TCR came from a man aged 35 to 55 who had recovered from COVID-19. DNA of the CDR3: TGTGCCAGCAGCCAAGTAATAGCGGCTAGCACAGATACGCAGTATTTT. As protein: CASSQVIAASTDTQYF.